The rows below give T cell receptor beta chains drawn from one sample of a study of identifying expanded T cells in peripheral blood. This table comes from immunoSEQ multiplex PCR, and its TCRdb copy is limited to in-frame clones, with some not included. The sample lists around 120,000 clones, over 65% seen once, with around 3.3% in the top ten. Material: blood. These receptor sequences come from a person aged 18-70 years in good health. Each CDR3 is given with its conserved first and last residue. A D gene is named only where the DNA matches it firmly. Clone sizes are given selectively: once, few, many, or a class where the clone is expanded.

len: 15
abundance: .
j_gene: TRBJ2-2
v_gene: TRBV11-2
d_gene: .
CDR3aa: CASSLVIDITGELFF
CDR3nt: TGTGCCAGCAGCTTAGTTATTGACATAACCGGGGAGCTGTTTTTT

len: 13
abundance: .
j_gene: TRBJ2-2
v_gene: TRBV19
d_gene: .
CDR3aa: CASSPHGTGELFF
CDR3nt: TGTGCCAGTAGCCCCCATGGCACCGGGGAGCTGTTTTTT

len: 15
abundance: .
j_gene: TRBJ1-1
v_gene: TRBV5-1
d_gene: .
CDR3aa: CASSLATGLNTEAFF
CDR3nt: TGCGCCAGCAGCTTGGCCACAGGGTTGAACACTGAAGCTTTCTTT

len: 15
abundance: .
j_gene: TRBJ1-2
v_gene: TRBV7-2
d_gene: .
CDR3aa: CASSFGPGGTYGYTF
CDR3nt: TGTGCCAGCAGCTTTGGACCCGGTGGGACCTATGGCTACACCTTC

len: 16
abundance: .
j_gene: TRBJ1-3
v_gene: TRBV13
d_gene: .
CDR3aa: CASSLEVGGYGNTIYF
CDR3nt: TGTGCCAGCAGCTTAGAAGTGGGGGGCTATGGAAACACCATATATTTT

len: 12
abundance: .
j_gene: TRBJ2-5
v_gene: TRBV5-1
d_gene: TRBD2
CDR3aa: CASRGGGETQYF
CDR3nt: TGCGCCAGCAGAGGCGGGGGGGAGACCCAGTACTTC

len: 15
abundance: .
j_gene: TRBJ1-5
v_gene: TRBV19
d_gene: .
CDR3aa: CASSKFGQSNQPQHF
CDR3nt: TGTGCCAGTAGTAAGTTCGGCCAAAGCAATCAGCCCCAGCATTTT

len: 15
abundance: .
j_gene: TRBJ2-3
v_gene: TRBV4-1
d_gene: .
CDR3aa: CASSQVQGSTDTQYF
CDR3nt: TGCGCCAGCAGCCAAGTCCAGGGGAGCACAGATACGCAGTATTTT

len: 13
abundance: .
j_gene: TRBJ2-1
v_gene: TRBV7-7
d_gene: .
CDR3aa: CASSLSSYNEQFF
CDR3nt: TGTGCCAGCAGCTTATCCAGCTACAATGAGCAGTTCTTC

len: 14
abundance: .
j_gene: TRBJ2-3
v_gene: TRBV4-1
d_gene: TRBD2
CDR3aa: CATRLAGETDTQYF
CDR3nt: TGCGCCACCCGACTAGCGGGGGAGACAGATACGCAGTATTTT

len: 16
abundance: .
j_gene: TRBJ2-2
v_gene: TRBV7-9
d_gene: .
CDR3aa: CASSSQRRSNTGELFF
CDR3nt: TGTGCCAGCAGCTCTCAGCGGCGTTCGAACACCGGGGAGCTGTTTTTT

len: 15
abundance: .
j_gene: TRBJ2-4
v_gene: TRBV28
d_gene: TRBD1
CDR3aa: CASSSNRGAKNIQYF
CDR3nt: TGTGCCAGCAGTTCTAACAGGGGAGCCAAAAACATTCAGTACTTC

len: 15
abundance: few
j_gene: TRBJ2-4
v_gene: TRBV6-1
d_gene: TRBD1
CDR3aa: CATGTGGTAKNIQYF
CDR3nt: TGTGCCACCGGGACAGGGGGCACAGCCAAAAACATTCAGTACTTC

len: 14
abundance: few
j_gene: TRBJ2-3
v_gene: TRBV19
d_gene: .
CDR3aa: CASQSGPIADTQYF
CDR3nt: TGTGCCAGCCAAAGCGGACCTATTGCAGATACGCAGTATTTT

len: 14
abundance: few
j_gene: TRBJ2-1
v_gene: TRBV6-1
d_gene: TRBD2
CDR3aa: CASVTSGGLHEQFF
CDR3nt: TGTGCCAGTGTCACTAGCGGGGGCCTACATGAGCAGTTCTTC

len: 14
abundance: once
j_gene: TRBJ1-3
v_gene: TRBV19
d_gene: TRBD1
CDR3aa: CASGQGRSGNTIYF
CDR3nt: TGTGCCAGTGGACAGGGCCGCTCTGGAAACACCATATATTTT

len: 19
abundance: .
j_gene: TRBJ1-5
v_gene: TRBV18
d_gene: TRBD1
CDR3aa: CASSPLRDRGSVGNQPQHF
CDR3nt: TGTGCCAGCTCACCGCTCAGGGACAGGGGCTCCGTCGGGAATCAGCCCCAGCATTTT

len: 13
abundance: .
j_gene: TRBJ1-2
v_gene: TRBV6-1
d_gene: .
CDR3aa: CASTYGTIYGYTF
CDR3nt: TGTGCCAGCACCTACGGAACCATCTATGGCTACACCTTC

len: 18
abundance: .
j_gene: TRBJ2-1
v_gene: TRBV11-2
d_gene: TRBD1
CDR3aa: CASSLIRGTGLAYNEQFF
CDR3nt: TGTGCCAGCAGCTTGATCCGGGGGACAGGACTCGCCTACAATGAGCAGTTCTTC

len: 15
abundance: once
j_gene: TRBJ1-5
v_gene: TRBV4-2
d_gene: .
CDR3aa: CASSRIQGGDQPQHF
CDR3nt: TGTGCCAGCAGCCGGATACAGGGAGGGGATCAGCCCCAGCATTTT

len: 14
abundance: .
j_gene: TRBJ2-7
v_gene: TRBV30
d_gene: .
CDR3aa: CAWIHTQGVYEQYF
CDR3nt: TGTGCCTGGATACATACCCAGGGCGTATACGAGCAGTACTTC

len: 12
abundance: .
j_gene: TRBJ2-7
v_gene: TRBV19
d_gene: .
CDR3aa: CASSEYSYEQYF
CDR3nt: TGTGCCAGTTCTGAATACTCCTACGAGCAGTACTTC

len: 11
abundance: .
j_gene: TRBJ1-1
v_gene: TRBV30
d_gene: .
CDR3aa: CASSGYTEAFF
CDR3nt: TGTGCCTCCTCGGGATACACTGAAGCTTTCTTT

len: 19
abundance: .
j_gene: TRBJ2-1
v_gene: TRBV21-1
d_gene: .
CDR3aa: CASSKEYETGKSSYNEQFF
CDR3nt: TGTGCCAGCAGCAAAGAGTACGAGACAGGGAAAAGCTCCTACAATGAGCAGTTCTTC

len: 14
abundance: .
j_gene: TRBJ1-1
v_gene: TRBV13
d_gene: TRBD1
CDR3aa: CASSRGRPNTEAFF
CDR3nt: TGTGCCAGCTCGAGGGGGCGCCCGAACACTGAAGCTTTCTTT

len: 16
abundance: few
j_gene: TRBJ1-2
v_gene: TRBV4-3
d_gene: .
CDR3aa: CASSQDSGVGRRGYTF
CDR3nt: TGCGCCAGCAGCCAAGATTCGGGTGTGGGCCGGCGTGGCTACACCTTC

len: 15
abundance: .
j_gene: TRBJ1-5
v_gene: TRBV27
d_gene: TRBD1
CDR3aa: CASPTGAYSNQPQHF
CDR3nt: TGTGCCAGCCCGACAGGGGCATATAGCAATCAGCCCCAGCATTTT

len: 16
abundance: .
j_gene: TRBJ2-6
v_gene: TRBV7-2
d_gene: TRBD1
CDR3aa: CASSSEGQAGANVLTF
CDR3nt: TGTGCCAGCAGCTCAGAAGGACAGGCTGGGGCCAACGTCCTGACTTTC

len: 12
abundance: once
j_gene: TRBJ1-3
v_gene: TRBV28
d_gene: .
CDR3aa: CASRHSGNTIYF
CDR3nt: TGTGCCAGCAGGCACTCTGGAAACACCATATATTTT

len: 16
abundance: .
j_gene: TRBJ2-2
v_gene: TRBV7-7
d_gene: TRBD2
CDR3aa: CASAAGGLAGTGELFF
CDR3nt: TGTGCCAGCGCTGCCGGGGGACTAGCGGGCACCGGGGAGCTGTTTTTT

len: 14
abundance: .
j_gene: TRBJ1-6
v_gene: TRBV4-3
d_gene: TRBD1
CDR3aa: CASSRDRPNSPLHF
CDR3nt: TGCGCCAGCAGCAGGGACAGGCCTAATTCACCCCTCCACTTT

len: 14
abundance: .
j_gene: TRBJ1-5
v_gene: TRBV5-4
d_gene: .
CDR3aa: CASSLRTSYQPQHF
CDR3nt: TGTGCCAGCAGCTTGCGGACGTCTTATCAGCCCCAGCATTTT

len: 17
abundance: .
j_gene: TRBJ1-1
v_gene: TRBV4-1
d_gene: .
CDR3aa: CASSQERHGGGGLEAFF
CDR3nt: TGCGCCAGCAGCCAAGAAAGGCACGGCGGCGGAGGATTGGAAGCTTTCTTT

len: 15
abundance: .
j_gene: TRBJ2-3
v_gene: TRBV9
d_gene: .
CDR3aa: CASSAHAGITDTQYF
CDR3nt: TGTGCCAGCAGCGCGCATGCAGGGATCACAGATACGCAGTATTTT

len: 15
abundance: once
j_gene: TRBJ1-1
v_gene: TRBV9
d_gene: .
CDR3aa: CASSPDGVRNTEAFF
CDR3nt: TGTGCCAGCAGCCCCGACGGGGTCCGGAACACTGAAGCTTTCTTT

len: 14
abundance: .
j_gene: TRBJ2-5
v_gene: TRBV9
d_gene: .
CDR3aa: CASSPMDGQETQYF
CDR3nt: TGTGCCAGCAGCCCCATGGACGGACAAGAGACCCAGTACTTC

len: 16
abundance: .
j_gene: TRBJ2-7
v_gene: TRBV2
d_gene: .
CDR3aa: CASSEGGSRYSYEQYF
CDR3nt: TGTGCCAGCAGTGAAGGTGGTAGCCGGTACTCCTACGAGCAGTACTTC

len: 15
abundance: .
j_gene: TRBJ1-1
v_gene: TRBV5-6
d_gene: TRBD1
CDR3aa: CASSWTGLRDTEAFF
CDR3nt: TGTGCCAGCAGCTGGACAGGTCTGCGTGACACTGAAGCTTTCTTT

len: 13
abundance: .
j_gene: TRBJ1-2
v_gene: TRBV19
d_gene: TRBD1
CDR3aa: CASSGQGDGGYTF
CDR3nt: TGTGCCAGTAGCGGACAGGGGGACGGAGGCTACACCTTC

len: 18
abundance: .
j_gene: TRBJ2-1
v_gene: TRBV11-3
d_gene: TRBD2
CDR3aa: CASSLGSASGGRYNEQFF
CDR3nt: TGTGCCAGCAGCTTAGGGTCGGCTAGCGGGGGCCGTTACAATGAGCAGTTCTTC

len: 11
abundance: .
j_gene: TRBJ1-1
v_gene: TRBV25-1
d_gene: .
CDR3aa: CASRGFNEAFF
CDR3nt: TGTGCCAGCAGGGGGTTTAATGAAGCTTTCTTT

len: 13
abundance: .
j_gene: TRBJ1-5
v_gene: TRBV9
d_gene: .
CDR3aa: CASSLRVDQPQHF
CDR3nt: TGTGCCAGCAGCCTCCGGGTCGATCAGCCCCAGCATTTT

len: 12
abundance: .
j_gene: TRBJ1-2
v_gene: TRBV7-2
d_gene: TRBD1
CDR3aa: CASSSGQGGNTF
CDR3nt: TGTGCCAGCAGCTCTGGACAGGGGGGAAATACCTTC

len: 14
abundance: .
j_gene: TRBJ1-5
v_gene: TRBV7-2
d_gene: .
CDR3aa: CASSGTNLNQPQHF
CDR3nt: TGTGCCAGCAGCGGGACAAATCTTAATCAGCCCCAGCATTTT

len: 13
abundance: .
j_gene: TRBJ1-1
v_gene: TRBV5-5
d_gene: .
CDR3aa: CASSLAGQNEAFF
CDR3nt: TGTGCCAGCAGCTTGGCAGGTCAGAATGAAGCTTTCTTT

len: 15
abundance: .
j_gene: TRBJ2-7
v_gene: TRBV7-6
d_gene: .
CDR3aa: CASSLVSYGVGEQYF
CDR3nt: TGTGCCAGCAGCTTAGTCTCTTATGGTGTGGGGGAGCAGTACTTC

len: 16
abundance: .
j_gene: TRBJ2-2
v_gene: TRBV19
d_gene: .
CDR3aa: CASRGGASTNTGELFF
CDR3nt: TGTGCCAGTCGTGGAGGGGCCTCAACCAACACCGGGGAGCTGTTTTTT

len: 15
abundance: .
j_gene: TRBJ2-5
v_gene: TRBV11-3
d_gene: TRBD2
CDR3aa: CASSVTSGVQETQYF
CDR3nt: TGTGCCAGCAGCGTGACTAGCGGGGTACAAGAGACCCAGTACTTC